This T cell receptor beta chain appears in the sequencing data of a study of OX40 agonist ivuxolimab in advanced cancers. General notes on the study: The costimulatory receptor OX40 (CD134) was targeted by ivuxolimab, a fully human IgG2 agonistic monoclonal antibody. Intravenous ivuxolimab was administered to patients every 2 weeks at six dose levels: 0.01, 0.1, 0.3, 1.5, 3 and 10 mg/kg. Among the approximately 50 dose-escalation patients, 19 had hepatocellular carcinoma, roughly 15 melanoma, 9 renal cell carcinoma and 9 head and neck cancer. The dose-escalation cohort was about 87% male with a mean age of approximately 59 years, ranging from roughly 23 to 79. Patients were allowed to have had prior anti-PD-1, anti-PD-L1 or anti-CTLA-4 therapy, and approximately 40% of the dose-escalation patients had been treated with checkpoint inhibitors. Three dose-escalation patients achieved partial responses, one with hepatocellular carcinoma and two with cutaneous melanoma. Peripheral TCRbeta sequencing aimed to test whether ivuxolimab altered TCR sequence diversity and caused clonal T-cell expansion. The paper covers the monotherapy dose-escalation part of the phase I ivuxolimab trial, which included N = 52 patients. What the research found in general, with its limitations: Antigen specificity was not determined for the clonally expanded peripheral T cells. On average, CD8+ T cells showed more expanded clones than CD4+ T cells after ivuxolimab. In the 0.1-3.0 mg/kg groups, partial responders were among the patients with the lowest normalized peripheral clonal expansion, particularly in CD8+ T cells. At doses from 0.1 to 3.0 mg/kg, clonal expansion was seen in both CD4+ and CD8+ blood T cells between baseline and week 6. Low levels of normalized T-cell clonal expansion were also seen in some patients who did not respond.

Genomic DNA was isolated from the sorted cells so that the TCRbeta CDR3 region could be sequenced. The immunoSEQ Assay was used to sequence the TCRbeta CDR3 regions. Entries here come from immuneACCESS through TCRdb and include only in-frame sequences with V and J called. Some clones fail to appear in such tables; in the studies checked, an unresolved V gene covers under half of the shortfall, and the cause of the remainder is unknown. This sample gives about 69,000 clones in total; approximately 90% of them show up just once. The top ten constitute 0.25% to 0.3% of the sample. This clone occurred a few times. Its antigen is unknown. Qualities for individual bases were not recorded, and no much larger clone is one base off. The trial excluded patients who had a history of autoimmune disease or who were on systemic immunosuppression. In every dose cohort, peripheral blood was drawn for TCR sequencing at baseline, cycle 4 day 1, and cycle 7 day 1. Samples were obtained from an open-label, multicenter, first-in-human phase I dose-escalation trial of ivuxolimab. Adults with locally advanced or metastatic melanoma, renal cell carcinoma, hepatocellular carcinoma or head and neck squamous cell carcinoma were enrolled in the trial. CD4+ and CD8+ T cells were sorted separately from peripheral blood before TCR sequencing.

V trim: 8 bases; J trim: 1 base; unmatched bases: 6. Measured from the cysteine to the phenylalanine, the CDR3 is 14 residues long. Only the CDR3 DNA stays, 42 bases, in frame from base 1. Per the germline V gene (reference sequence), LNHDA is the CDR1 and SQIVND is the CDR2. The clonotype was recovered from an adult with an advanced solid tumor such as melanoma, head and neck, liver or kidney cancer. The starting material was CD4+ or CD8+ T cells sorted from blood, obtained in a trial of the OX40 agonist ivuxolimab. Rearrangement joined TRBV19 to TRBJ2-7; 9 central nucleotides agree with TRBD1. The sequenced DNA is TGTGCCAGTGGCCGGGACAGGGCTTCCTACGAGCAGTACTTC. The translation is CASGRDRASYEQYF.